This T cell receptor (beta chain) was obtained from a study of Graves' ophthalmopathy and Graves' hyperthyroidism. Details on this clonotype: Its cognate antigen is unknown.

Investigators amplified TCR beta CDR3 regions from RNA transcripts. Second-round multiplex PCR came after first-round RT-PCR with HTBI primers. TCRdb called the multiplex PCR reads again in MiXCR, with one record for every CDR3 protein. This table has tens of thousands of distinct CDR3 sequences, less than 65% appearing once. Overall study findings and caveats: Thyroid clonotypes that were expanded above 0.001 frequency mostly also appeared in blood.

Ophthalmopathic donors had moderate-to-severe activity, CAS ≥3 and NOSPECS ≥4, with disease that had lasted under 3 months. The PBMC fraction was derived from more than 8 ml of fresh peripheral blood. The clonotype originates from an adult woman with Graves' ophthalmopathy. The sequenced sample was peripheral blood.

The CDR3 loop is CASSAPTGGRTNSPLHF. The CDR3 DNA follows: TGTGCCAGCAGCGCGCCGACAGGGGGCCGAACTAATTCACCCCTCCACTTT. V and J are TRBV9 and TRBJ1-6; 10 nucleotides match TRBD1. V trimming: 3 bases; J trimming: 6 bases; junction bases outside the gene matches: 9. The CDR3 has 17 residues. The germline gives CDR1 SGDLS, CDR2 YYNGEE.